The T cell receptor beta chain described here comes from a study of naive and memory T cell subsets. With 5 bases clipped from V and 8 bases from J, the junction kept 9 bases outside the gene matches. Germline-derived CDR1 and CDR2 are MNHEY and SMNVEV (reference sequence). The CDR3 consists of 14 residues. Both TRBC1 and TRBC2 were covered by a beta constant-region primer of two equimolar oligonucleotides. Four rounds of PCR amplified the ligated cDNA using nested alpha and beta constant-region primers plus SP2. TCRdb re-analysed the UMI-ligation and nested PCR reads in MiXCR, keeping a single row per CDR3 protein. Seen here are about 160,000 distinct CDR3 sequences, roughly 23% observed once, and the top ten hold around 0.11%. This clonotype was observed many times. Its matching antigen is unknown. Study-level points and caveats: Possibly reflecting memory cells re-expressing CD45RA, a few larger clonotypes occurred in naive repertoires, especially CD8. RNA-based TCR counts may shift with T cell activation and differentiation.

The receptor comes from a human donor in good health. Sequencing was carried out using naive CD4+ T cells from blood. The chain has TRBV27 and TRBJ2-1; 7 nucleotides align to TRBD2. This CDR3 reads CASSTSEPVDEQFF. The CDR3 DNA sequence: TGTGCCAGCAGTACTAGCGAACCAGTAGATGAGCAGTTCTTC.